The next 21 T cell receptor beta chains were all read from a single sample in a study of CD8 T cell repertoires and HIV-1 epitope variants. The assay was immunoSEQ multiplex PCR, and TCRdb's table has in-frame clones only and misses some. There are roughly 100,000 clones in the sample; almost 75% occur only once, and around 24% lies in the top ten. Sequenced sample: uncultured baseline CD8+ T cells from peripheral blood mononuclear cells (PBMCs). The receptor set was obtained from a male donor with HIV.

The count of this clone is one. The V and J genes are TRBV18 and TRBJ1-2; D is uncertain. CDR1 is KGHSH and CDR2 is LQKENI in the germline V gene. Deletions cut 2 bases from V and 3 bases from J, with 10 bases between. The CDR3 runs 14 residues. The CDR3 is CASSPSGDYYGYTF. CDR3 DNA: TGTGCCAGCTCACCATCCGGGGATTACTATGGCTACACCTTC. The full variable domain, in which reference TRBV18 and TRBJ1-2 provide the parts outside the CDR3, is NAGVMQNPRHLVRRRGQEARLRCSPMKGHSHVYWYRQLPEEGLKFMVYLQKENIIDESGMPKERFSAEFPKEGPSILRIQQVVRGDSAAYFCASSPSGDYYGYTFGSGTRLTVV.

This chain links TRBV6-5 with TRBJ2-3, with D possibly being TRBD2 (6 bases). V lost 6 bases, J lost 2 bases, and 9 bases lay in between. Germline CDR1 and CDR2: MNHEY and SVGAGI. The CDR3 runs 13 residues. This CDR3 reads CASRGGFTDTQYF. CDR3 DNA sequence: TGTGCCAGCAGGGGGGGATTCACAGATACGCAGTATTTT.

The rearrangement links TRBV28 to TRBJ1-5; perhaps TRBD1 as D (6 bases). Trimming removed 3 bases at V and 0 bases at J, with 9 bases between. This CDR3 is 15 amino acids long. CDR1 is MDHEN and CDR2 is SYDVKM in the germline V gene. The CDR3 DNA sequence: TGTGCCAGCAGTTTGGCCAGGGGTAGCAATCAGCCCCAGCATTTT. It encodes CASSLARGSNQPQHF.

The rearrangement links TRBV7-2 to TRBJ2-2; possibly TRBD2 for D (6 bases). V lost 3 bases and J lost 7, with 12 bases in between. CDR3 length: 14 residues. The germline V gene encodes CDR1 SGHTA and CDR2 FQGNSA. The chain's CDR3 is CASSLVSAGGELFF. The CDR3 region has the DNA TGTGCCAGCAGCTTGGTATCAGCGGGCGGGGAGCTGTTTTTT.

CDR3 in amino acids: CASSFREGNTEAFF. The CDR3 DNA is TGTGCCAGCAGCTTCCGGGAAGGCAACACTGAAGCTTTCTTT. The V and J genes are TRBV7-2 and TRBJ1-1, with D unresolved. V lost 3 bases to trimming and J lost 2 bases, with 10 bases between them. The CDR3 extends over 14 amino acids. CDR1 SGHTA and CDR2 FQGNSA come from the germline V gene.

The J gene is TRBJ2-1, the V gene TRBV27, with 10 bases aligning to TRBD2. The trim removed 10 bases at V and 4 bases at J, leaving 4 bases unmatched. CDR3 length: 13 residues. Germline CDR1 is MNHEY and CDR2 is SMNVEV (reference sequence). Here the CDR3 DNA reads TGTGCCACCAGGACTAGCGGTTACAATGAGCAGTTCTTC. It yields the protein CATRTSGYNEQFF.

The J gene is TRBJ1-2, the V gene TRBV7-2; D remains ambiguous. Germline CDR1 SGHTA, CDR2 FQGNSA. With 4 bases removed from V and 3 bases from J, the gap between germline ends came to 12 bases. This CDR3 comprises 14 residues. The CDR3: CASSSPVRDYGYTF. CDR3 in DNA: TGTGCCAGCAGCTCCCCCGTAAGGGACTATGGCTACACCTTC.

As DNA, the CDR3 is TGTGCCAGCAGTGACCGGTATAGCGCGGGAGGGAACAATGAGCAGTTCTTC. Its protein product is CASSDRYSAGGNNEQFF. V gene TRBV6-4 combines with J gene TRBJ2-1, with TRBD2 matching over 9 bases. This CDR3 spans 17 amino acids. Trimming removed 2 bases from V and 5 bases from J; junction bases left unmatched: 10. Per the germline V gene, CDR1 is MRHNA and CDR2 is SNTAGT.

CDR3 in DNA: TGTGCCAGCAGTGGCCGTAGCGGGGCAAACAATGAGCAGTTCTTC. It is translated as CASSGRSGANNEQFF. V usage is TRBV6-4 and J usage is TRBJ2-1, with 8 nucleotides matching TRBD2. The V and J ends lost 4 bases and 5 bases, in that order; junction bases with no gene match: 7. This CDR3 is built from 15 residues. Looked up from germline, CDR1 is MRHNA and CDR2 is SNTAGT.

The J gene is TRBJ2-3, the V gene TRBV27; TRBD1 is a possible D gene (5 bases). Trimming took off 6 bases at V and 1 base at J, with 17 bases between the two ends. This CDR3 has 16 amino acids. The V gene's germline CDR1 is MNHEY and CDR2 SMNVEV (reference sequence). The DNA of the CDR3 is TGTGCCAGCAGACCTCCCATGGGGCGCGGCACAGATACGCAGTATTTT. Translated: CASRPPMGRGTDTQYF.

The chain combines TRBV4-3 with TRBJ1-1; D might be TRBD1 (5 bases). V gave up 6 bases and J gave up 0 bases, with 8 bases separating them. The germline V gene encodes CDR1 LGHNA and CDR2 YSLEER. The CDR3 has 13 residues. DNA for the CDR3: TGCGCCAGCAGTCGGGGGGTGAACACTGAAGCTTTCTTT. Translation: CASSRGVNTEAFF.

This clone was seen once. The genes are TRBV19 and TRBJ1-4; 9 bases align to TRBD1. This CDR3 comprises 15 residues. V lost 7 bases to trimming and J lost 8 bases; unmatched junction nucleotides: 11. CDR1 and CDR2 (germline): LNHDA, SQIVND (reference sequence). In DNA form, the CDR3 reads TGTGCCAGTAAAACCCCGGGACAGGGAAACGAAAAACTGTTTTTT. Translated, it gives CASKTPGQGNEKLFF.

The chain joins TRBV4-2 to TRBJ1-2; D perhaps matches TRBD1 (6 bases). Trimming stripped 0 bases from V and 4 bases from J, with 21 bases between. This CDR3 has 18 residues. Germline-derived CDR1 and CDR2 are LGHNA and YNFKEQ. CDR3 protein: CASSQDPTGGLLSYGYTF. The CDR3 DNA is TGTGCCAGCAGCCAAGACCCCACGGGGGGGCTGTTAAGCTATGGCTACACCTTC.

The genes are TRBV5-8 and TRBJ2-6; D might be TRBD1 (5 bases). This CDR3 spans 16 amino acids. V lost 1 base to trimming and J lost 2 bases, with 10 bases between them. Germline CDR1 is SGHTS and CDR2 is YDEGEE. The CDR3 DNA reads as TGTGCCAGCAGCTTGTTCAGCAGGGCTGGGGCCAACGTCCTGACTTTC. It yields the protein CASSLFSRAGANVLTF.

V usage is TRBV4-1 and J usage is TRBJ2-1; 10 bases are shared with TRBD1. The CDR3 has 17 amino acids. With 1 base clipped from V and 3 bases from J, the junction kept 6 bases outside the gene matches. Germline V lookup: CDR1 MGHRA, CDR2 YSYEKL. CDR3: CASSQGTGQGVYNEQFF. CDR3 in DNA: TGCGCCAGCAGCCAAGGCACAGGACAGGGGGTCTACAATGAGCAGTTCTTC.

The gene calls are TRBV18 and TRBJ1-2; 7 nucleotides align to TRBD1. The CDR3 length is 16 residues. Trimming removed 3 bases from V and 5 bases from J; junction bases left unmatched: 12. CDR1 and CDR2 (germline): KGHSH, LQKENI. CDR3 in amino acids: CASSPNYRDSPYGYTF. In nucleotides, the CDR3 is TGTGCCAGCTCACCGAACTACCGGGACAGCCCGTATGGCTACACCTTC.

This clone was recorded many times. This rearrangement joins TRBV4-1 to TRBJ1-5; no reliable D call. Germline-derived CDR1 and CDR2 are MGHRA and YSYEKL. V gave up 7 bases and J gave up 0 bases, with 13 bases separating them. The CDR3 is 15 amino acids. The CDR3 DNA reads as TGCGCCAGCAAGGGTCAGGTCTATAGCAATCAGCCCCAGCATTTT. Amino acids: CASKGQVYSNQPQHF.

This chain connects TRBV27 to TRBJ2-1, with D possibly being TRBD2 (6 bases). CDR3 length: 11 amino acids. The V end lost 7 bases, the J end lost 16 bases, and 17 bases lay between the germline ends. Germline lookup yields CDR1 MNHEY and CDR2 SMNVEV (reference sequence). CDR3 sequence reads: CASTRGGLTFF. The CDR3 nucleotides are TGTGCCAGCACCCGTGGGGGACTCACCTTCTTC.

The table lists this clone with many counts. The rearrangement uses TRBV6-5 and TRBJ2-2, with D maybe TRBD2 (6 bases). The CDR3 loop spans 15 amino acids. Germline V gives CDR1 MNHEY, CDR2 SVGAGI. The V and J ends lost 5 bases and 6 bases respectively, with 16 bases between them. As DNA, the CDR3 is TGTGCCAGCAGTCCCCCGACTAGTGGGGCCGGGGAGCTGTTTTTT. Translated, it gives CASSPPTSGAGELFF.

This rearrangement joins TRBV5-1 to TRBJ1-2, with unresolved D. Trimming removed 0 bases at V and 3 bases at J, with 15 bases between. The CDR3 contains 16 residues. Per germline, CDR1 SGHRS and CDR2 YFSETQ. The CDR3 nucleotides read TGCGCCAGCAGCTTGGGGAACCCTTCGTGGGACTATGGCTACACCTTC. It is translated as CASSLGNPSWDYGYTF.

V usage is TRBV5-3 and J usage is TRBJ1-6, with TRBD1 matching 8 bases. TRBV5-3 is placed among ORFs of uncertain function. The CDR3 consists of 18 residues. V trimming: 0 bases; J trimming: 0 bases; junction bases outside the gene matches: 5. The DNA of the CDR3 is TGTGCCAGAAGCTTGGGACAGGGGCCCAGCTCCTATAATTCACCCCTCCACTTT. This sequence encodes CARSLGQGPSSYNSPLHF.